This entry lists 12 T cell receptor beta chains sequenced from one sample in a study of CD8+CD57+ T cells in acquired aplastic anemia. Profiling that covered TCR beta VDJ and CDR3 relied on genomic DNA as its template. Using its own MiXCR run on the reads, TCRdb lists one record per CDR3 protein. The sample carries roughly 120,000 distinct CDR3 sequences, under 60% recorded once. Patients who underwent sequencing had shown CD8+CD57+ cell expansion by flow cytometry. Sequenced material: sorted CD4+, CD8+, or CD8+CD57+ T cells (not recorded which) from PBMCs. All receptors come from a human donor with aplastic anemia.

V is TRBV5-1 and J is TRBJ2-7; D unresolved. The CDR3 is made up of 14 amino acids. The germline V gene encodes CDR1 SGHRS and CDR2 YFSETQ. V was pared by 4 bases and J by 2 bases, with 13 bases between. In nucleotides, the CDR3 is TGCGCCAGCAGCCATCCGGAAGGGCCCTACGAGCAGTACTTC. Translating gives CASSHPEGPYEQYF.

V and J are TRBV15 and TRBJ2-5, with D perhaps given as TRBD1 or TRBD2 (6 bases each). Germline loops: CDR1 LNHNV, CDR2 YYDKDF (reference sequence). There are 15 residues in the CDR3. V dropped 0 bases and J dropped 4 bases, with 12 bases sitting between them. The chain's CDR3 is CATSRDKGGSETQYF. DNA for the CDR3: TGTGCCACCAGCAGAGATAAGGGGGGCTCAGAGACCCAGTACTTC.

This clonotype was observed many times. The chain couples TRBV12-3 or TRBV12-4 to TRBJ2-7; the D gene is possibly TRBD2 (5 bases). The CDR3 has 14 amino acids. V lost 0 bases and J lost 6, with 12 bases in between. CDR3: CASSLAAWRREQYF. DNA for the CDR3: TGTGCCAGCAGTTTAGCGGCTTGGAGGCGCGAGCAGTACTTC.

This clonotype was detected only a few times. The chain employs TRBV2 and TRBJ1-2; possible D gene TRBD1, 6 bases. The length of the CDR3 is 15 residues. V gave up 1 base and J gave up 2 bases, with 11 bases separating them. CDR1 is SNHLY, CDR2 FYNNEI, per germline. The CDR3 spells CASSEGQVWNYGYTF. CDR3 coding DNA: TGTGCCAGCAGTGAAGGACAGGTTTGGAACTATGGCTACACCTTC. The entire variable domain, with the rest obtained from reference TRBV2 and TRBJ1-2, is as follows: EPEVTQTPSHQVTQMGQEVILRCVPISNHLYFYWYRQILGQKVEFLVSFYNNEISEKSEIFDDQFSVERPDGSNFTLKIRSTKLEDSAMYFCASSEGQVWNYGYTFGSGTRLTVV.

V usage is TRBV29-1 and J usage is TRBJ2-5, with 8 bases identical to TRBD1. Germline values: CDR1 SQVTM, CDR2 ANQGSEA. The CDR3 extends over 13 amino acids. Trimming took 4 bases from V and 5 from J; bases not matched to a gene: 6. CDR3 amino acids: CSVAGQGQETQYF. CDR3 nucleotides: TGCAGCGTTGCTGGACAGGGCCAGGAGACCCAGTACTTC.

CDR3 region: CASSSLAGNSYEQYF. In DNA form, the CDR3 reads TGTGCCAGCAGCTCTCTAGCGGGAAATTCCTACGAGCAGTACTTC. The chain joins TRBV7-8 to TRBJ2-7; 9 bases agree with TRBD2. With V trimmed by 4 bases and J by 1 base, 5 bases remained unmatched. The germline V gene encodes CDR1 SGHVS and CDR2 FQNEAQ. This CDR3 has 15 residues. Combining the CDR3 with reference TRBV7-8 and TRBJ2-7 gives the whole variable domain GAGVSQSPRYKVAKRGQDVALRCDPISGHVSLFWYQQALGQGPEFLTYFQNEAQLDKSGLPSDRFFAERPEGSVSTLKIQRTQQEDSAVYLCASSSLAGNSYEQYFGPGTRLTVT.

V and J are TRBV2 and TRBJ1-5, with TRBD1 as a possible D gene (6 bases). V was pared by 3 bases and J by 5 bases, with 11 bases between. The CDR3 loop spans 14 amino acids. Per germline, CDR1 SNHLY and CDR2 FYNNEI. The CDR3 DNA reads TGTGCCAGCAGTGATCGGACAGATGATCAGCCCCAGCATTTT. It encodes CASSDRTDDQPQHF.

The rearrangement links TRBV10-3 to TRBJ1-1; no definite D call. The CDR3 is 13 amino acids. The ends were cut back, 10 bases at V and 5 bases at J, with 17 bases in the middle. The germline V gene encodes CDR1 ENHRY and CDR2 SYGVKD. In DNA, the CDR3 is TGTGCCACCGGCAGTGATTTCGGGACTGAAGCTTTCTTT. It is translated as CATGSDFGTEAFF.

On this clonotype itself: At one of its ends the junction is not consistent with the germline gene, which may arise from a read error. The rearrangement uses TRBV11-2 and TRBJ2-1; D gene uncertain. The CDR3 spans 13 residues. Germline CDR1 reads SGHAT; CDR2 reads FQNNGV. CDR3 amino acids: CASEVRSYSEQFF. The CDR3, as DNA: TGTGCCTCTGAGGTGAGATCCTACAGTGAGCAGTTCTTC.

The chain joins TRBV12-5 to TRBJ2-3; D might be TRBD1 (5 bases). The germline V gene has CDR1 LGHNT and CDR2 FRNRAP. CDR3 length: 14 amino acids. Trimming shortened V by 4 bases and J by 4 bases, and 12 bases separated the two germline ends. The CDR3 loop is CASGSQGSADTQYF. Here the CDR3 DNA reads TGTGCTAGTGGTTCCCAGGGTTCGGCAGATACGCAGTATTTT.

The table lists this clonotype with many counts. V is TRBV3-1 and J is TRBJ2-7; D is possibly TRBD2 (5 bases). In germline, CDR1 is LGHDT, CDR2 YNNKEL (reference sequence). The CDR3 length is 14 residues. Trimming removed 0 bases from V and 3 bases from J, with 9 bases in between. CDR3 in amino acids: CASSQDPGYYEQYF. The CDR3 DNA sequence: TGTGCCAGCAGCCAAGATCCGGGATACTACGAGCAGTACTTC.

The chain recombines TRBV15 with TRBJ1-1; D gene unclear. V lost 10 bases, J lost 0 bases, and 18 bases lay in between. This CDR3 has 15 amino acids. The germline V gene encodes CDR1 LNHNV and CDR2 YYDKDF (reference sequence). CDR3 DNA sequence: TGTGCCATATCCGGAAGCAAGAATATGAACACTGAAGCTTTCTTT. Translated: CAISGSKNMNTEAFF. Looking up the rest from reference TRBV15 and TRBJ1-1 gives the full variable domain: DAMVIQNPRYQVTQFGKPVTLSCSQTLNHNVMYWYQQKSSQAPKLLFHYYDKDFNNEADTPDNFQSRRPNTSFCFLDIRSPGLGDTAMYLCAISGSKNMNTEAFFGQGTRLTVV.